This T cell receptor (beta chain) comes out of a study of cytotoxic CD8 clonotypes in ibrutinib-treated CLL. Across the whole study: 25 or so partial and 2 complete responses; at median around 71 months, about 14 remitted, roughly twelve progressed.

Frozen PBMC stocks contributed about 2.2 micrograms of genomic DNA to the TCR beta libraries. A 1 in 200,000 to 1 in 1 million T cell depth was the sequencing target. Method: immunoSEQ multiplex PCR; TCRdb's copy keeps in-frame clones and lacks some. The repertoire holds more than 85,000 clones, approximately 71% seen once, with roughly 24% in the top ten. V lost 1 base and J lost 2; bases outside the gene matches: 10. Germline V gene sequence: CDR1 WNHNN, CDR2 SYGVQD (reference sequence). The length of the CDR3 is 18 residues. This clone was counted once. Its matching antigen is unknown. The study's findings and limits: Clonality went up at ibrutinib response and then declined back toward baseline at progression.

The specimen comprised PBMCs, sampled after 24 months of ibrutinib treatment. The TCR was taken from a human donor with chronic lymphocytic leukemia. The chain joins TRBV10-1 to TRBJ1-5, with 8 bases identical to TRBD1. CDR3 in DNA: TGCGCCAGCAGTGAGTTAGCGACAGGGGAAGCGCGCAATCAGCCCCAGCATTTT. This codes for CASSELATGEARNQPQHF.